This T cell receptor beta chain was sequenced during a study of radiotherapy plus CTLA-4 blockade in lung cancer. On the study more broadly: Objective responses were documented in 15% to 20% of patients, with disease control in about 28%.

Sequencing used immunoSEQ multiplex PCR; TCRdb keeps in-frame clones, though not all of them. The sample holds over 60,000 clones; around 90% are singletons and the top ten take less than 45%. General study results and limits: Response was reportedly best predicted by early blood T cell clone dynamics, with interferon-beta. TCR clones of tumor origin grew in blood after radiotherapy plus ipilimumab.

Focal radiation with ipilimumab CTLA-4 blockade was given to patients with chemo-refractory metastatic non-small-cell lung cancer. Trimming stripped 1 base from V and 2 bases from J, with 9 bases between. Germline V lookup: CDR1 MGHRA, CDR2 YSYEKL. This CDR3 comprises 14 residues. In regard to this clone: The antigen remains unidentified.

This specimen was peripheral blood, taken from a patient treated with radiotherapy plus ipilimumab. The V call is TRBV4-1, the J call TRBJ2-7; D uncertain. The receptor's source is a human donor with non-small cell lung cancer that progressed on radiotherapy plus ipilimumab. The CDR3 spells CASSQGGSTYEQYF. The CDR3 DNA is TGCGCCAGCAGCCAAGGGGGATCCACCTACGAGCAGTACTTC.